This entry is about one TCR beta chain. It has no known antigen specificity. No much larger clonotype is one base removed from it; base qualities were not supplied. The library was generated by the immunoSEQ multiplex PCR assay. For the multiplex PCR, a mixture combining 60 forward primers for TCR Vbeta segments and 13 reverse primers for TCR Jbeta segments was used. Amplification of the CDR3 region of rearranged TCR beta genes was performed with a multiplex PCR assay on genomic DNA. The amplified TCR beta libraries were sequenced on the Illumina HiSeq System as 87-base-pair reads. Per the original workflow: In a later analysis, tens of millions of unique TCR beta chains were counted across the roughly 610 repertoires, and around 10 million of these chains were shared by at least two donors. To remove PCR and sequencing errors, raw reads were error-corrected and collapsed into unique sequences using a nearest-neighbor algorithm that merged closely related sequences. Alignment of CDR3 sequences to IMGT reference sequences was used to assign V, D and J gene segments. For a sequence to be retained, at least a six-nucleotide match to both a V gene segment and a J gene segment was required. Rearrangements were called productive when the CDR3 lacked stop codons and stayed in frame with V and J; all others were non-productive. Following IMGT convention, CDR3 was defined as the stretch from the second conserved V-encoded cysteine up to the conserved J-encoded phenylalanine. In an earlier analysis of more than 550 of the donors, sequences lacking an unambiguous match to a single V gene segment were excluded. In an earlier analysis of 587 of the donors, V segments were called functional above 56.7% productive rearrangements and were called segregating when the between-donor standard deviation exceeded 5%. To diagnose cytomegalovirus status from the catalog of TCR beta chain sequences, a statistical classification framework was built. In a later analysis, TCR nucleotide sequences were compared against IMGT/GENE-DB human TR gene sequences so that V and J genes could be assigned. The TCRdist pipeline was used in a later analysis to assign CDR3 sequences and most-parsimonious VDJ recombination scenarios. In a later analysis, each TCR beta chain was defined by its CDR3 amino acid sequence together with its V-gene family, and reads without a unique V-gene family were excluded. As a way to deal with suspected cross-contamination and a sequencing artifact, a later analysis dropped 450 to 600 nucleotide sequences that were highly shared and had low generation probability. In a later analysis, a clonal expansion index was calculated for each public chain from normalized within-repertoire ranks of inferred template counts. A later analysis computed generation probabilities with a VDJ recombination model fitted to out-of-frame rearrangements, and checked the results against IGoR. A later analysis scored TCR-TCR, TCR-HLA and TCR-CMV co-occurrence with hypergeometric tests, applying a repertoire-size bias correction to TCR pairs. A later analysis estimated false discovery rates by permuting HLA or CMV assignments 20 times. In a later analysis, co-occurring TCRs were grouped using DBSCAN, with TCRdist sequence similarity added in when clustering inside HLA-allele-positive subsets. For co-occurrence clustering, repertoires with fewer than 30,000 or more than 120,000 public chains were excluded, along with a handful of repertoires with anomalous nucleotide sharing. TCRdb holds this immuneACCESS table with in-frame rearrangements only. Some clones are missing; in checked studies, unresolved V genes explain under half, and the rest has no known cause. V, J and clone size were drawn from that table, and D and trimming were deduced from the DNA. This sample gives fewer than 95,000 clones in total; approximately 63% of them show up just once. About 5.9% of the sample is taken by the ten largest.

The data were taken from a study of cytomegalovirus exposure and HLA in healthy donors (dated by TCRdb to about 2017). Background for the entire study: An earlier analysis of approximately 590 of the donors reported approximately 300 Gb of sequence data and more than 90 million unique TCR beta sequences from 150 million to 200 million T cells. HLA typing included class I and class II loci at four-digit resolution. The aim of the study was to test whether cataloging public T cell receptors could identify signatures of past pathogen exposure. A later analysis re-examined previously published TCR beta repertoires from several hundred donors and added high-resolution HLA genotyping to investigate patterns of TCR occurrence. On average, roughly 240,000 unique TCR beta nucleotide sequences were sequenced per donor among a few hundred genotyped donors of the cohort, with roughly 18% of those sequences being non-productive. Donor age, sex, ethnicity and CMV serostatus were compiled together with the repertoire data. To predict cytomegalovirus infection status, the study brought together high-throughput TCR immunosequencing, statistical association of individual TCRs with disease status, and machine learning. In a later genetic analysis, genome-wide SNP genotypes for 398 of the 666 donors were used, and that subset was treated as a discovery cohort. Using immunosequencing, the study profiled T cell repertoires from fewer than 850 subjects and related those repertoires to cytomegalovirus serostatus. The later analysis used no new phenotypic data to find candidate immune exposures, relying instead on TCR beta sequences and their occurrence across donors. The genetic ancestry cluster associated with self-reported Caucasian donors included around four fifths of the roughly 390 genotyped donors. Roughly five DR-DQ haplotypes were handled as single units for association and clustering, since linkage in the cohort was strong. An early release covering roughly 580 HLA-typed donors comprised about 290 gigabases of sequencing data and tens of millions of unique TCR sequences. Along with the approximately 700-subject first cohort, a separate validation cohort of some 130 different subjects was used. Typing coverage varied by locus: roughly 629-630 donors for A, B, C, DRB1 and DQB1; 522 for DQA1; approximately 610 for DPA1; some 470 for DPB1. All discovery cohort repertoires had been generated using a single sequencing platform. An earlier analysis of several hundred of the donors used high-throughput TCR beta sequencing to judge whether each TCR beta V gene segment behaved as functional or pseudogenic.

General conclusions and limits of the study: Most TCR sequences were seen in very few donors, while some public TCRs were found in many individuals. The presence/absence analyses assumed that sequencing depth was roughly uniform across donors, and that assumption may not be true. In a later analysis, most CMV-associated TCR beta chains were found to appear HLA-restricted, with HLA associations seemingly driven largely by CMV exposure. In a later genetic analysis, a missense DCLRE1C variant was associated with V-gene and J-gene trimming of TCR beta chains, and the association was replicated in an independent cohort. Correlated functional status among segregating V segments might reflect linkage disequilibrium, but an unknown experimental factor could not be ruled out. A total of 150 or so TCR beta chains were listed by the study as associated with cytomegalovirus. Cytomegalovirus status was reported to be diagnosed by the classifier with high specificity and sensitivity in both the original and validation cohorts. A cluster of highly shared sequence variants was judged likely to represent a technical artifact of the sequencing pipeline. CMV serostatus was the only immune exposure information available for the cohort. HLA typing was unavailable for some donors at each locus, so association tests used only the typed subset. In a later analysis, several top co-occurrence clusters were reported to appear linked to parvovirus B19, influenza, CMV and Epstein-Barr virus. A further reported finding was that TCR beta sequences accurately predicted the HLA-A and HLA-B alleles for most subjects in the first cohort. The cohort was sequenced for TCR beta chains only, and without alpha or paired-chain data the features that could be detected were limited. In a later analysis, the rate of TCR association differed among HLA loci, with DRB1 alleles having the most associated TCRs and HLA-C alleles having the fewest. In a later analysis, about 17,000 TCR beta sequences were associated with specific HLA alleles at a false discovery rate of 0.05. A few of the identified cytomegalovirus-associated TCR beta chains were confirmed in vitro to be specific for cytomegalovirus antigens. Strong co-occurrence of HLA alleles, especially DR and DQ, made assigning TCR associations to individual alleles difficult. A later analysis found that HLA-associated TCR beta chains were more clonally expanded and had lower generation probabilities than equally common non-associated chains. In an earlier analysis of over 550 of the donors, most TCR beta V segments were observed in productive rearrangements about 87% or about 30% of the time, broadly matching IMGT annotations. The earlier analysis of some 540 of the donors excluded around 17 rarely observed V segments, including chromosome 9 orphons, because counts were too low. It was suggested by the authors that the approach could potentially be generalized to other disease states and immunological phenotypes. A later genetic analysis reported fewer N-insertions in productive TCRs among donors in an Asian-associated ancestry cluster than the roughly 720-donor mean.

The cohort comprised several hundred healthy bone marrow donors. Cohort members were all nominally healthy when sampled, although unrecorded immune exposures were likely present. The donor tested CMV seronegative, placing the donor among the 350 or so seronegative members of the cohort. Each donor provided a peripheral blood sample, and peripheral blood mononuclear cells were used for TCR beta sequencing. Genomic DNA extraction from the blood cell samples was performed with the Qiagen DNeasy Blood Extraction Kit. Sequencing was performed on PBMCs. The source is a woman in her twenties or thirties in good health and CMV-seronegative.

The DNA sequence is as follows: TGTGCCAGCAGTTTATTGGGACAGGGGGAGGACGAGCAGTACTTC. The encoded protein is CASSLLGQGEDEQYF. This receptor chain uses TRBV28 and TRBJ2-7; a stretch of 11 junction bases matches TRBD1. CDR1 MDHEN and CDR2 SYDVKM are derived from the germline V gene. Trimming removed 1 base from V and 5 bases from J; the gene matches leave 4 bases unexplained. The CDR3 starts with the cysteine, ends with the phenylalanine, and has 15 residues. Only the CDR3 DNA stays, 45 bases, in frame from base 1.